Included here is one T cell receptor beta chain sequence, with context. Its antigen remains undetermined. Base quality data are lacking; no much larger clone is found one base away. This entry belongs to a study of cytomegalovirus exposure and HLA in healthy donors listed by TCRdb under 2017. Background on the whole study: According to an earlier analysis of several hundred of the donors, about 179 million T cells yielded over 100 million unique TCR beta sequences and 276 Gb of sequence data. An early release that covered several hundred HLA-typed donors contained approximately 320 gigabases of sequencing data and tens of millions of unique TCR sequences. Of the roughly 400 genotyped donors, 65% to 90% were placed in the genetic ancestry cluster associated with self-reported Caucasian donors. The study aimed to test whether cataloging public T cell receptors could reveal signatures of past pathogen exposure. The study profiled the T cell repertoires of about 640 subjects by immunosequencing and related them to cytomegalovirus serostatus. Along with the roughly 610-subject first cohort, a separate validation cohort of roughly 110 different subjects was used. High-throughput TCR immunosequencing, statistical association of individual TCRs with disease status, and machine learning were combined to predict cytomegalovirus infection status. To study patterns of TCR occurrence, a later analysis re-analyzed previously published TCR beta repertoires from around 700 donors and added high-resolution HLA genotyping. In the later analysis, no new phenotypic data were used to find candidate immune exposures; instead, reliance was placed on TCR beta sequences and their occurrence across donors. To decide whether each TCR beta V gene segment behaved as functional or pseudogenic, an earlier analysis of approximately 600 of the donors relied on high-throughput TCR beta sequencing. Donor age, sex, ethnicity and CMV serostatus were collected together with the repertoire data. Genome-wide SNP genotypes for about 60% of the roughly 700 donors were used in a later genetic analysis, which treated that subset as a discovery cohort. Every repertoire in the discovery cohort had been generated on one and the same sequencing platform. Class I and class II HLA loci were covered by the typing at four-digit resolution. The number of typed donors differed by locus: roughly 620-640 for A, B, C, DRB1 and DQB1; some 540 for DQA1; over 600 for DPA1; and roughly 490 for DPB1. Roughly 5 DR-DQ haplotypes were treated as single units for association and clustering because of strong linkage in the cohort. Among 398 genotyped donors of the cohort, an average of 235,054 unique TCR beta nucleotide sequences were sequenced per donor, roughly 20% of them non-productive.

The cohort comprised fewer than 700 healthy bone marrow donors. Cohort members were all nominally healthy when sampled, although unrecorded immune exposures were likely present. The donor was CMV seropositive and was included in the group of 290 or so seropositive cohort members. Each donor provided a peripheral blood sample, and peripheral blood mononuclear cells were used for TCR beta sequencing. The Qiagen DNeasy Blood Extraction Kit was used to extract genomic DNA from the blood cell samples. The protocol used for the library was the immunoSEQ multiplex PCR assay. For the multiplex PCR, a mixture combining 60 forward primers for TCR Vbeta segments and 13 reverse primers for TCR Jbeta segments was used. A multiplex PCR assay on genomic DNA amplified the CDR3 region of rearranged TCR beta genes. The amplified TCR beta libraries were sequenced on the Illumina HiSeq System as 87-base-pair reads. The source study handled its data this way. In a later analysis, 77 million or so unique TCR beta chains were counted across the 666 repertoires, and roughly 11 million of these chains were shared by at least two donors. Raw reads were error-corrected and collapsed into unique sequences with a nearest-neighbor algorithm that merged closely related sequences to remove PCR and sequencing errors. Alignment of CDR3 sequences to IMGT reference sequences was used to assign V, D and J gene segments. For a sequence to be retained, at least a six-nucleotide match to both a V gene segment and a J gene segment was required. A rearrangement counted as productive if the CDR3 had no stop codons and remained in frame with V and J, and every other rearrangement counted as non-productive. Following IMGT convention, CDR3 was defined as the stretch from the second conserved V-encoded cysteine up to the conserved J-encoded phenylalanine. The earlier analysis of about 530 of the donors excluded any sequence lacking an unambiguous match to a single V gene segment. In an earlier analysis of 450 to 750 of the donors, a V segment was called functional when productive rearrangements were above 56.7%, and segregating when the standard deviation between donors exceeded 5%. To diagnose cytomegalovirus status from the catalog of TCR beta chain sequences, a statistical classification framework was built. In a later analysis, TCR nucleotide sequences were compared against IMGT/GENE-DB human TR gene sequences so that V and J genes could be assigned. The TCRdist pipeline was used in a later analysis to assign CDR3 sequences and most-parsimonious VDJ recombination scenarios. In a later analysis, each TCR beta chain was defined by its CDR3 amino acid sequence together with its V-gene family, and reads lacking a unique V-gene family were excluded. To address suspected cross-contamination and a sequencing artifact, a later analysis removed some 620 highly shared, low-generation-probability nucleotide sequences. In a later analysis, a clonal expansion index for each public chain was calculated from normalized within-repertoire ranks of inferred template counts. In a later analysis, generation probabilities were computed with a VDJ recombination model fitted to out-of-frame rearrangements, and the resulting probabilities were checked against IGoR. Hypergeometric tests were used in a later analysis to score TCR-TCR, TCR-HLA and TCR-CMV co-occurrence, with a repertoire-size bias correction applied to the TCR pairs. A later analysis estimated false discovery rates by permuting HLA or CMV assignments 20 times. In a later analysis, co-occurring TCRs were grouped using DBSCAN, and TCRdist sequence similarity was added for clustering within HLA-allele-positive subsets. Co-occurrence clustering excluded repertoires with fewer than 30,000 or more than 120,000 public chains, plus five with anomalous nucleotide sharing. The clones in this table, taken by TCRdb from immuneACCESS, are in-frame only. Not every clone is retained; where verified, under half of the shortfall comes from an unresolved V gene, and the cause of the rest is unknown. From that table come the V and J calls and clone size; the DNA was used to work out D and trimming. The sample table shows about 180,000 clones, and 75% to 85% are seen once. Approximately 5% of the sample goes to the ten largest clones.

CDR1 and CDR2 are read off the germline V gene as MNHNS and SASEGT. Inclusive of the bounding cysteine and phenylalanine, the CDR3 is 14 residues long. Only the CDR3 part of the read is kept: 42 bases, read in frame from the first base. The V end loses 6 bases and the J end loses 0 bases, and a stretch of 9 bases separates them. The paper's findings and limits, for the study overall: Correlated functional status among segregating V segments might reflect linkage disequilibrium, but an unknown experimental factor could not be ruled out. In the study, 150 to 200 TCR beta chains were listed as associated with cytomegalovirus. A cluster of highly shared sequence variants was judged likely to represent a technical artifact of the sequencing pipeline. In a later analysis, HLA-associated TCR beta chains were found to be more clonally expanded and to have lower generation probabilities than equally common non-associated chains. V-gene and J-gene trimming of TCR beta chains was associated with a missense DCLRE1C variant in a later genetic analysis, and the association was replicated in an independent cohort. The earlier analysis of some 560 of the donors excluded some 15 rarely observed V segments, including chromosome 9 orphons, because counts were too low. Some IMGT-functional V segments, including TRBV6-2 and TRBV6-3, could not be distinguished by the 87-base-pair reads and were therefore excluded. In a later analysis, most CMV-associated TCR beta chains were found to appear HLA-restricted, with HLA associations seemingly driven largely by CMV exposure. In vitro tests confirmed that a few of the cytomegalovirus-associated TCR beta chains recognize cytomegalovirus antigens. It was suggested by the authors that the approach could potentially be generalized to other disease states and immunological phenotypes. A later analysis reported that several top co-occurrence clusters appeared linked to parvovirus B19, influenza, CMV and Epstein-Barr virus. Roughly uniform sequencing depth across donors was assumed in presence/absence analyses, although this assumption may not hold. CMV serostatus was the only immune exposure information available for the cohort. Assigning TCR associations to individual alleles was difficult when HLA alleles, especially DR and DQ, strongly co-occurred. Because HLA typing was missing for some donors at each locus, association tests included only the typed subset. A further reported finding was that TCR beta sequences accurately predicted the HLA-A and HLA-B alleles for most subjects in the first cohort. While some public TCRs were present in many individuals, most TCR sequences turned up only very rarely across donors. A later genetic analysis reported fewer N-insertions in productive TCRs among donors in an Asian-associated ancestry cluster than the roughly 670-donor mean. Cytomegalovirus status was reported to be diagnosed by the classifier with high specificity and sensitivity in both the original and validation cohorts. In a later analysis, TCR association rates were found to vary across HLA loci, with the most associated TCRs seen for DRB1 alleles and the fewest for HLA-C alleles. The cohort was sequenced for TCR beta chains only, and without alpha or paired-chain data the features that could be detected were limited. At a false discovery rate of 0.05, a later analysis linked 16,951 TCR beta sequences to specific HLA alleles. Broadly in line with IMGT annotations, most TCR beta V segments showed up in productive rearrangements about 87% or about 30% of the time in an earlier analysis of 587 of the donors.

Input material: PBMCs. This clonotype originated in a woman aged 18-35 years in good health and CMV-seropositive. The sequence is built from TRBV6-1 and TRBJ1-5; the D gene identity is not certain. Read as DNA, the sequence is TGTGCCAGCAGGAGACTGGATAGCAATCAGCCCCAGCATTTT. Translated, this gives CASRRLDSNQPQHF.